This record covers a single TCR beta chain. The antigen is unknown. Donors underwent one heparinised blood draw, about 0.12 L on average. Sorted populations all had greater than 95% purity. Isolated RNA was reverse transcribed in full, so expressed TCRB transcripts were sequenced. The data were produced by immunoSEQ multiplex PCR, yet TCRdb's version contains in-frame clones alone and is incomplete. The sample includes hundreds of thousands of clones, 13% to 15% of them seen just once. The sample comes from a study of beta chain features in type 1 diabetes. Turning to the study itself: Cells sorted and examined across all samples totaled approximately 100,000,000. Overall study results and limits: The study found fewer insertions and more deletions at VDJ junctions in type 1 diabetes patients.

Germline V gives CDR1 LGHNA, CDR2 YNFKEQ. There are 15 residues in the CDR3. With 4 bases removed from V and 4 bases from J, the gap between germline ends came to 14 bases. The chain uses TRBV4-2 and TRBJ2-1; D may be TRBD2 (6 bases). The sample was central memory CD4+ T cells from blood. The receptor was isolated from a man between 25 and 39 years old in good health. The CDR3 nucleotides are TGTGCCAGCAGCCCTTTGGGGGGTTCATACAATGAGCAGTTCTTC. Translation gives CASSPLGGSYNEQFF.